This T cell receptor beta chain derives from a study of T cell repertoires in cytomegalovirus infection. Study information: CMV infection and matching HLA type were both indicated by public TCR beta signatures. Study conclusions and caveats: CMV-specific TCR beta clonotypes restricted by HLA-C were the ones dominating the ex vivo response. The study identified carriers of CMV plus the relevant HLA from cumulative public TCR beta family frequency.

This clonotype was recorded at least ten times. Its target is unknown. TCRdb re-derived calls from the reads in MiXCR, one entry per CDR3 protein. The sample has fewer than 550,000 distinct CDR3 sequences; approximately 15% are singletons. The CDR3 has 16 amino acids. The ends were cut back, 5 bases at V and 3 bases at J, with 19 bases in the middle. Germline loops: CDR1 SGHVS, CDR2 FQNEAQ. The source is a human donor in good health (CMV status not recorded). Some clones in this sample may be carry-over from other donors' samples. Sequences were obtained from CD8+ T cells from PBMCs. The chain recombines TRBV7-8 with TRBJ1-1; perhaps TRBD1 as D (6 bases). The CDR3 loop is CASSPGQSRGHTEAFF. The CDR3 coding sequence is TGTGCCAGCAGCCCCGGACAGTCTAGGGGACACACTGAAGCTTTCTTT.